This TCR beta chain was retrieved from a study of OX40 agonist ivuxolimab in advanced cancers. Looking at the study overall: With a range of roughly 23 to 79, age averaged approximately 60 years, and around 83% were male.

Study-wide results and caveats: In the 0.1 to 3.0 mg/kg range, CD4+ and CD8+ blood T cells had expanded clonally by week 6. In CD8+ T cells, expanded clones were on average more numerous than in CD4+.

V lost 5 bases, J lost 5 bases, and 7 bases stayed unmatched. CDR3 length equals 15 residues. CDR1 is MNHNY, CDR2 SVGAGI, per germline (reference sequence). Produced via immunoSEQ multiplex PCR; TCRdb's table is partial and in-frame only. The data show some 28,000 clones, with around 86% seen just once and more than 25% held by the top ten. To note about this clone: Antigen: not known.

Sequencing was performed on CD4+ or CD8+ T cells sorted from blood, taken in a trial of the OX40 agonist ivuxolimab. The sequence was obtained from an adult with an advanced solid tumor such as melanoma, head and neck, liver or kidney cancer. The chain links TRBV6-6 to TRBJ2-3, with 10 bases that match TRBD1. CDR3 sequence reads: CASSPPGQGRDTQYF. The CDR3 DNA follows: TGTGCCAGCAGTCCTCCGGGACAGGGGAGAGATACGCAGTATTTT.